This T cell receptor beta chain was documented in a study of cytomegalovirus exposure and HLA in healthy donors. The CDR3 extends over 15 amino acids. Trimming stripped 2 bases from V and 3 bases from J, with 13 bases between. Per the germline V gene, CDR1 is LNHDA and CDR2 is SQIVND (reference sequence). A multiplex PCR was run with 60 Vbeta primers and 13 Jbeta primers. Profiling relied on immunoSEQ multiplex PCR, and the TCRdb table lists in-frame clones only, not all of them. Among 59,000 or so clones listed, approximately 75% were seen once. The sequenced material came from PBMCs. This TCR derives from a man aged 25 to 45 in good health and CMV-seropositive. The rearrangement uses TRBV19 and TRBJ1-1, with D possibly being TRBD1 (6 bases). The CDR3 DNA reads TGTGCCAGTAGTATAATGAGGGGGGGAGACACTGAAGCTTTCTTT. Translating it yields CASSIMRGGDTEAFF.